This TCR beta chain appears in the sequencing data of a study of response to subunit inactivated influenza vaccine. Broader study findings: It was suggested by the authors that few new T cells are recruited by each seasonal influenza vaccination.

TCRdb recomputed calls from the RT-PCR reads with MiXCR, one row per CDR3 protein. The profile covers a few hundred thousand distinct CDR3 sequences, with about 14% appearing a single time and over 8.5% taken by the ten largest. A word on this clonotype: Its antigen is unidentified.

The CDR3 covers 13 residues. V lost 0 bases to trimming and J lost 10 bases, with 11 bases between them. In germline, CDR1 is SGDLS, CDR2 YYNGEE. This receptor was identified in a man over 45 who received an inactivated influenza vaccine. The starting material was PBMCs from blood, obtained 11 to 12 days after vaccination. This chain links TRBV9 with TRBJ2-1; tentatively, D is TRBD2 (6 bases). The CDR3 sequence: CASSVDGRGEQFF. Here the CDR3 DNA reads TGTGCCAGCAGCGTAGACGGGAGAGGAGAGCAGTTCTTC.